The clone carrying this T cell receptor (beta chain) was found many times. This CDR3 is 16 amino acids long. Germline V gives CDR1 MNHEY, CDR2 SVGEGT. The ends lost 6 bases at V and 7 bases at J; junction bases unmatched: 8. This entry belongs to a study of T cell repertoires in cytomegalovirus infection. TCRdb reprocessed the reads via MiXCR and lists one record per CDR3 protein. The table has roughly 320,000 distinct CDR3 sequences, 9.6% seen once. Sequencing used PBMCs. The V call is TRBV6-2 or TRBV6-3, the J call TRBJ2-1; 14 nucleotides agree with TRBD2. The source is a human donor in good health (CMV status not recorded). Some clones in this sample may be carry-over from other donors' samples. The CDR3 region has the DNA TGTGCCAGCAGAAAGACTAGCGGGGGGGGGAGGAATGAGCAGTTCTTC. It yields the protein CASRKTSGGGRNEQFF.